These 25 T cell receptor beta chains were sequenced from one sample in a study of T cell responses to AZD1222 COVID-19 vaccine (dated by TCRdb to the early 2020s). The time point label for this specimen denotes: about 28 days (+/-7) after the second vaccine dose. The library relied on the immunoSEQ multiplex PCR assay. The clones in this table, taken by TCRdb from immuneACCESS, are in-frame only. Not every clone is retained; where verified, under half of the shortfall comes from an unresolved V gene, and the cause of the rest is unknown. In all, the sample holds some 150,000 clones, and approximately 90% of those were seen once. The ten biggest clones cover approximately 4.3% of the sample. Sample: peripheral blood, taken 28 days after the second AZD1222 dose. Receptor source: an adult who received the AZD1222 COVID-19 vaccine.

V and J are TRBV6-1 and TRBJ1-2; D might be TRBD1 (5 bases). This CDR3 is 15 amino acids long. Trimming removed 0 bases at V and 4 bases at J, with 12 bases between. Per the germline V gene, CDR1 is MNHNS and CDR2 is SASEGT. Here the CDR3 DNA reads TGTGCCAGCAGTGAAGCGACTACCCAGGGCTATGGCTACACCTTC. Protein sequence: CASSEATTQGYGYTF.

The chain has TRBV30 and TRBJ1-2; tentatively, D is TRBD1 (5 bases). Germline V gene sequence: CDR1 GTSNPN, CDR2 SVGIG (reference sequence). CDR3 size: 13 residues. Trimming stripped 1 base from V and 8 bases from J, with 14 bases between. CDR3 region: CAWSATGRQGYTF. In DNA form, the CDR3 reads TGTGCCTGGAGTGCCACTGGAAGACAGGGCTACACCTTC.

The chain combines TRBV5-4 with TRBJ2-1, with 8 bases fitting TRBD2. CDR3 length: 15 residues. The V gene end was trimmed by 4 bases and the J gene end by 4 bases; junction bases not matched to a gene: 7. The germline V gene has CDR1 SGHNT and CDR2 YYREEE (reference sequence). The CDR3 protein is CASSPRGGFYNEQFF. CDR3 sequence (DNA): TGTGCCAGCAGCCCCCGGGGGGGCTTTTACAATGAGCAGTTCTTC.

This chain joins TRBV30 and TRBJ2-5, with unresolved D. V gave up 5 bases and J gave up 2 bases, with 9 bases separating them. This CDR3 is 12 amino acids long. Germline CDR1 reads GTSNPN; CDR2 reads SVGIG (reference sequence). This CDR3 reads CAWSPGQETQYF. DNA for the CDR3: TGTGCCTGGTCCCCTGGGCAAGAGACCCAGTACTTC.

The rearrangement uses TRBV6-5 and TRBJ2-1; no firm D call. Germline values: CDR1 MNHEY, CDR2 SVGAGI. CDR3 length equals 14 residues. V was clipped by 6 bases and J by 9 bases, with 18 bases between them. CDR3 nucleotides: TGTGCCAGCAGGAGGCCTCCCTCTGATGGTGAGCAGTTCTTC. It yields the protein CASRRPPSDGEQFF.

This chain connects TRBV10-3 to TRBJ1-2; D possibly corresponds to TRBD1 (6 bases). The germline V and J ends were trimmed by 2 bases and 6 bases, with 13 bases remaining between them. Germline CDR1 is ENHRY and CDR2 is SYGVKD. The CDR3 is made up of 14 amino acids. The CDR3 DNA sequence: TGTGCCATCAGTGAGGCTCAGGGGCTAAATGGCTACACCTTC. This translates into CAISEAQGLNGYTF.

This chain joins TRBV5-1 and TRBJ1-2; D is possibly TRBD1 (5 bases). Germline V CDR1 and CDR2: SGHRS, YFSETQ. Trimming shortened V by 4 bases and J by 2 bases, and 12 bases separated the two germline ends. The CDR3 sequence is 14 residues long. CDR3: CASSPEGTNYGYTF. The DNA for the CDR3 is TGCGCCAGCAGCCCTGAGGGGACGAACTATGGCTACACCTTC.

This clone was recorded a few times. The chain has TRBV7-2 and TRBJ1-5; D remains unclear. Germline values: CDR1 SGHTA, CDR2 FQGNSA. This CDR3 spans 17 amino acids. Trimming removed 0 bases at V and 0 bases at J, with 12 bases between. CDR3 in amino acids: CASSLAATHYSNQPQHF. CDR3 nucleotide sequence: TGTGCCAGCAGCTTAGCCGCGACACATTATAGCAATCAGCCCCAGCATTTT.

CDR3 sequence: CASSEYRTGRGNTIYF. As DNA, the CDR3 is TGTGCCAGCAGCGAATACCGGACAGGGAGGGGAAACACCATATATTTT. The chain has TRBV21-1 and TRBJ1-3; the table gives TRBD1 as D, unverified against the DNA. TRBV21-1 is noted as a pseudogene. The CDR3 runs 16 residues.

V gene TRBV20-1 combines with J gene TRBJ1-2; 7 bases are a match to TRBD1. CDR3 length: 16 amino acids. The germline V gene has CDR1 DFQATT and CDR2 SNEGSKA (reference sequence). J gave up 4 bases and V 3 bases, and 14 bases lay outside the gene matches. CDR3 bases: TGCAGTGCTAGTCCTATTAGACAGGGAGCGATCTATGGCTACACCTTC. Amino acids: CSASPIRQGAIYGYTF.

There are a few counts of this clone. V gene TRBV29-1 combines with J gene TRBJ1-1; perhaps TRBD1 as D (6 bases). V was trimmed by 6 bases and J by 7 bases, leaving 18 bases between them. In germline, CDR1 is SQVTM, CDR2 ANQGSEA. This CDR3 is 13 amino acids long. CDR3 in amino acids: CSVGKTGSYEAFF. The CDR3 coding sequence is TGCAGCGTGGGAAAAACAGGGTCCTATGAAGCTTTCTTT.

V is TRBV20-1 and J is TRBJ2-1; no clear D. Deletions cut 3 bases from V and 9 bases from J, with 12 bases between. The V gene's germline CDR1 is DFQATT and CDR2 SNEGSKA (reference sequence). CDR3 size: 12 residues. The CDR3 DNA reads TGCAGTGCTAGTGGGCTGCACGCTGAGCAGTTCTTC. Translation: CSASGLHAEQFF.

The chain carries TRBV5-6 and TRBJ1-2; perhaps TRBD1 as D (5 bases). Trimming took off 7 bases at V and 5 bases at J, with 15 bases between the two ends. There are 13 residues in the CDR3. Germline V gives CDR1 SGHDT, CDR2 YYEEEE. The CDR3 region has the DNA TGTGCCAGCCGGGACCGCGTATCTTATGGCTACACCTTC. It encodes CASRDRVSYGYTF.

This clone was counted a few times. The rearrangement joins TRBV19 to TRBJ1-1, with unresolved D. V was pared by 4 bases and J by 3 bases, with 12 bases between. CDR3 length: 14 residues. Germline CDR1 and CDR2: LNHDA and SQIVND (reference sequence). The CDR3 nucleotides read TGTGCCAGTAGTAACACCCCTGGGGACACTGAAGCTTTCTTT. Protein sequence: CASSNTPGDTEAFF.

The chain recombines TRBV18 with TRBJ1-4; D might be TRBD1 (5 bases). The CDR3 runs 17 residues. Germline lookup yields CDR1 KGHSH and CDR2 LQKENI. V lost 1 base and J lost 1, with 13 bases in between. CDR3 DNA: TGTGCCAGCTCACCACGGAGAGGGGCTGGAACTAATGAAAAACTGTTTTTT. It is translated as CASSPRRGAGTNEKLFF.

This clone was counted a single time. The chain joins TRBV6-6 to TRBJ1-6; TRBD1 aligns across 7 bases. Germline V gives CDR1 MNHNY, CDR2 SVGAGI (reference sequence). This CDR3 spans 15 amino acids. Trimming took 5 bases from V and 0 from J; bases not matched to a gene: 1. This CDR3 reads CASSGQASYNSPLHF. In DNA form, the CDR3 reads TGTGCCAGCAGTGGACAGGCCTCCTATAATTCACCCCTCCACTTT.

The count of this clone is one. V usage is TRBV7-8 and J usage is TRBJ2-3; TRBD2 agrees at 8 bases. CDR1 is SGHVS and CDR2 is FQNEAQ in the germline V gene. The CDR3 runs to 21 residues. The V segment lost 2 bases and the J segment 2 bases; nucleotides outside the gene matches: 21. The CDR3 nucleotides read TGTGCCAGCAGCTTAACACCTTGGGGCGGGGGGAGCCTTTTCCTCACAGATACGCAGTATTTT. This codes for CASSLTPWGGGSLFLTDTQYF.

CDR3 amino acids: CASSQIYNEQFF. DNA of the CDR3: TGTGCCAGCAGTCAAATCTACAATGAGCAGTTCTTC. J is TRBJ2-1 and V is TRBV12-3 or TRBV12-4; D remains unclear. The CDR3 totals 12 residues. The germline V and J ends were trimmed by 5 bases and 3 bases, with 5 bases remaining between them.

This chain uses TRBV5-1 with TRBJ1-2, with TRBD1 identical over 7 bases. This CDR3 is 14 amino acids long. The V segment lost 7 bases and the J segment 0 bases; nucleotides outside the gene matches: 6. From germline, CDR1 is SGHRS and CDR2 YFSETQ. The DNA of the CDR3 is TGCGCCAGCCGCCTTGGGACAGCTAACTATGGCTACACCTTC. This gives the protein CASRLGTANYGYTF.

This clone was observed many times. The chain recombines TRBV20-1 with TRBJ1-2; no definite D call. The CDR3 has 11 residues. Looked up from germline, CDR1 is DFQATT and CDR2 is SNEGSKA (reference sequence). The V end was cut by 5 bases, the J end by 7 bases, with 11 bases between. For the CDR3, the DNA is TGCAGTGCTCGTGGGTTCTCTGGCTACACCTTC. Residues: CSARGFSGYTF.

The V and J genes are TRBV7-2 and TRBJ2-7; TRBD2 might be the D (6 bases). Germline CDR1 reads SGHTA; CDR2 reads FQGNSA. This CDR3 contains 14 residues. The V gene lost 5 bases and the J gene lost 6 bases, with 17 bases spanning the gap. The CDR3, as DNA: TGTGCCAGCAGCCTTGCTGGGGGGTCTGGCGAGCAGTACTTC. This translates into CASSLAGGSGEQYF.

The chain recombines TRBV27 with TRBJ1-1; 9 bases agree with TRBD1. With 5 bases clipped from V and 4 bases from J, the junction kept 11 bases outside the gene matches. This CDR3 contains 16 residues. The germline CDR1 and CDR2 sequences are MNHEY and SMNVEV (reference sequence). CDR3 loop: CASSPGQGSVSTEAFF. CDR3 nucleotides: TGTGCCAGCAGTCCCGGACAGGGGTCGGTTTCCACTGAAGCTTTCTTT.

The chain employs TRBV20-1 and TRBJ1-1; D remains ambiguous. V lost 3 bases to trimming and J lost 5 bases, with 13 bases between them. The CDR3 length is 13 residues. Germline loops: CDR1 DFQATT, CDR2 SNEGSKA (reference sequence). The DNA for the CDR3 is TGCAGTGCTAGTAAAGTGCGAGGGACTGAAGCTTTCTTT. Protein: CSASKVRGTEAFF.

This sequence joins TRBV30 and TRBJ1-4; D unclear. With 0 bases removed from V and 8 bases from J, the gap between germline ends came to 16 bases. The CDR3 length is 15 residues. Germline assignment: CDR1 GTSNPN and CDR2 SVGIG (reference sequence). In DNA, the CDR3 is TGTGCCTGGAGTGTACGTGGCGTCGTTCGGGAAAAACTGTTTTTT. Translating gives CAWSVRGVVREKLFF.

This clone was observed once. The gene calls are TRBV30 and TRBJ1-2; D not resolved. The CDR3 covers 13 residues. Trimming stripped 2 bases from V and 1 base from J, with 8 bases between. CDR1 is GTSNPN and CDR2 is SVGIG in the germline V gene (reference sequence). The CDR3 coding sequence is TGTGCCTGGAGTTTGCGGGGTAACTATGGCTACACCTTC. Translation: CAWSLRGNYGYTF.